Following are 25 T cell receptor beta chains from one sample sequenced in a study of metastatic and nonmetastatic thyroid tumors. The entire patient cohort was treatment-naive prior to thyroid surgery. With MiXCR, TCRdb reprocessed the PCR reads. The data contain tens of thousands of clones, around 26% of them seen just once; the ten biggest clones take up 18%. Input material: blood. The source is a male donor with papillary thyroid cancer or a benign thyroid nodule (not recorded which). Some clones in this sample may be carry-over from other donors' samples.

As for this clone: A read error may produce the germline difference seen at one junction end. V is TRBV11-2 and J is TRBJ2-7; tentative D call: TRBD2 (5 bases). From germline, CDR1 is SGHAT and CDR2 FQNNGV. The CDR3 has 15 residues. The CDR3 spells CGSRFVSGVAYEQYF. DNA of the CDR3: TGTGGCAGCAGGTTTGTCTCCGGGGTGGCCTACGAGCAGTACTTC. Drawing the rest from reference TRBV11-2 and TRBJ2-7, the complete variable domain is EAGVAQSPRYKIIEKRQSVAFWCNPISGHATLYWYQQILGQGPKLLIQFQNNGVVDDSQLPKDRFSAERLKGVDSTLKIQPAKLEDSAVYLCGSRFVSGVAYEQYFGPGTRLTVT.

The sample holds one count of this clone. This chain connects TRBV5-1 to TRBJ2-1; D unclear. Trimming removed 3 bases at V and 1 base at J, with 11 bases between. Germline CDR1 is SGHRS and CDR2 is YFSETQ. CDR3 length: 15 residues. CDR3 sequence: CASSSNPFSYNEQFF. CDR3 in DNA: TGCGCCAGCAGCTCGAACCCCTTTTCCTACAATGAGCAGTTCTTC.

This clone is termed medium-sized. The chain uses TRBV7-8 and TRBJ2-7; D possibly corresponds to TRBD2 (6 bases). Germline CDR1 is SGHVS and CDR2 is FQNEAQ. This CDR3 is 14 amino acids long. The V end lost 0 bases, the J end lost 3 bases, and 9 bases lay between the germline ends. DNA for the CDR3: TGTGCCAGCAGCTTAGCCCTGGGGGGCTACGAGCAGTACTTC. Amino acids: CASSLALGGYEQYF.

The chain couples TRBV28 to TRBJ1-5; perhaps TRBD1 as D (5 bases). CDR3 length: 17 amino acids. CDR1 and CDR2 from the germline V gene are MDHEN and SYDVKM. Trimming took off 3 bases at V and 0 bases at J, with 15 bases between the two ends. CDR3 bases: TGTGCCAGCAGTTTCCTTTATGGGCAGGGTAGCAATCAGCCCCAGCATTTT. It specifies CASSFLYGQGSNQPQHF.

With respect to this clone: Its ends do not fully match the called genes, so a read error is possible. The V and J genes are TRBV6-1 and TRBJ2-1; 9 nucleotides agree with TRBD1. The CDR3 totals 15 residues. The germline gives CDR1 MNHNS, CDR2 SASEGT. The CDR3 DNA follows: TGTGCCAGCAGTTCCGGCGGGACAGGGCTCAATGAGAAGTTCTTC. As protein: CASSSGGTGLNEKFF.

This clone was seen many times. The genes are TRBV24-1 and TRBJ1-5, with 9 bases that match TRBD1. The CDR3 has 17 residues. Germline CDR1 and CDR2: KGHDR and SFDVKD. Germline trimming cut 3 bases from V and 5 bases from J; bases unmatched to any gene: 10. Here the CDR3 reads CATSDASPGQGYQPQHF. The CDR3 region has the DNA TGTGCCACCAGTGATGCCAGTCCGGGACAGGGTTATCAGCCCCAGCATTTT.

The V and J genes are TRBV20-1 and TRBJ2-7; perhaps D is TRBD1 or TRBD2 (5 bases each). CDR1 is DFQATT, CDR2 SNEGSKA, per germline (reference sequence). Trimming cost V 1 base and J 3 bases, with 13 bases left between them. This CDR3 is 14 amino acids long. The CDR3 nucleotides read TGCAGTGCTAGAGGGGTCCGGGGCCTCTACGAGCAGTACTTC. Translation: CSARGVRGLYEQYF.

CDR3 residues: CASSILAGEVYEQYF. CDR3 nucleotide sequence: TGTGCCAGCAGCATACTAGCGGGAGAGGTCTACGAGCAGTACTTC. The genes are TRBV6-1 and TRBJ2-7; 11 nucleotides agree with TRBD2. CDR3 length: 15 amino acids. Trimming took 6 bases from V and 3 from J; bases not matched to a gene: 7. Germline lookup yields CDR1 MNHNS and CDR2 SASEGT.

The chain is built from TRBV20-1 and TRBJ2-3, with D hard to call. The CDR3 covers 17 residues. Trimming pared 1 base from V and 2 bases from J, leaving 19 bases between. Germline V lookup: CDR1 DFQATT, CDR2 SNEGSKA (reference sequence). This chain's CDR3 is CSARGYRVAVITDTQYF. Here the CDR3 DNA reads TGCAGTGCTAGAGGTTACCGGGTGGCGGTTATCACAGATACGCAGTATTTT.

This clone was detected ten times or more. This chain connects TRBV20-1 to TRBJ2-6; the D gene could be TRBD1 or TRBD2 (5 bases each). V lost 6 bases, J lost 0 bases, and 24 bases lay in between. Looked up from germline, CDR1 is DFQATT and CDR2 is SNEGSKA (reference sequence). The CDR3 is 19 residues long. The DNA of the CDR3 is TGCAGTGCCCCCCCAACGGGGCACACAGGACTCTCTGGGGCCAACGTCCTGACTTTC. Translation: CSAPPTGHTGLSGANVLTF.

This clone was counted ten times or more. This chain uses TRBV20-1 with TRBJ1-2, with 7 nucleotides matching TRBD1. J lost 9 bases, V lost 2 bases, and 18 bases had no gene match. This CDR3 is built from 16 residues. Germline V gives CDR1 DFQATT, CDR2 SNEGSKA (reference sequence). DNA for the CDR3: TGCAGTGCTAGACTCCCCCGGGGAACAGGGGATGAGAGCTACACCTTC. It is translated as CSARLPRGTGDESYTF.

This clone was counted ten times or more. V and J are TRBV28 and TRBJ1-2, with TRBD1 as a possible D gene (6 bases). This CDR3 is 14 amino acids long. Trimming took off 6 bases at V and 7 bases at J, with 18 bases between the two ends. Looked up from germline, CDR1 is MDHEN and CDR2 is SYDVKM. The DNA of the CDR3 is TGTGCCAGCAGAGATCCCACCCGGGGGCGTGGCTACACCTTC. This codes for CASRDPTRGRGYTF.

The table lists this clone with a few counts. This chain connects TRBV6-1 to TRBJ2-6, with TRBD1 identical over 9 bases. Germline CDR1 and CDR2: MNHNS and SASEGT. CDR3 length: 16 amino acids. The V and J ends lost 5 bases and 8 bases, in that order; junction bases with no gene match: 10. The chain's CDR3 is CASSRDRGNRSNVLTF. In nucleotides, the CDR3 is TGTGCCAGCAGTAGAGACAGGGGGAACAGGTCCAACGTCCTGACTTTC.

As for this clone: At one end, the junction sequence differs from germline, possibly due to a read error. V gene TRBV5-1 combines with J gene TRBJ1-1, with TRBD1 identical over 7 bases. The V gene's germline CDR1 is SGHRS and CDR2 YFSETQ. CDR3 length: 14 amino acids. The CDR3 nucleotides are TGCGCCAGCAGCTTGCATGTTCGGGACAGTGAAGCCTTCTTT. Translation gives CASSLHVRDSEAFF.

At least ten counts were recorded for this clone. The CDR3 sequence is CASSLNGQGNQPQHF. The CDR3 DNA is TGCGCCAGCAGCTTGAATGGACAGGGGAATCAGCCCCAGCATTTT. The chain is built from TRBV5-1 and TRBJ1-5; 9 bases map to TRBD1. Trimming at V came to 1 base and at J to 4 bases, leaving 3 bases not matched to a gene. Germline CDR1 and CDR2: SGHRS and YFSETQ. CDR3 length: 15 residues.

This clone was found many times. V gene TRBV11-1 combines with J gene TRBJ2-6; 13 nucleotides agree with TRBD2. V dropped 4 bases and J dropped 2; count of bases not matched to a gene: 8. The CDR3 totals 19 residues. Germline V gives CDR1 SGHAT, CDR2 FQDESV (reference sequence). The CDR3, as DNA: TGTGCCAGCAGCTCCGGGACTAGCGGGATAGGAGCTGGGGCCAACGTCCTGACTTTC. It encodes CASSSGTSGIGAGANVLTF.

Regarding this clone: One end of the junction is discordant with germline, which a read error may explain. The chain employs TRBV18 and TRBJ2-5; 10 bases match TRBD2. With the DNA end fitting TRBJ2-1 better, the J assignment may be wrong. The germline CDR1 and CDR2 sequences are KGHSH and LQKENI. The CDR3 spans 15 residues. CDR3 nucleotide sequence: TGTACCAGCTCACCGTTAGCGGGAGGCGGGAATGGGCAGTTCTTC. It encodes CTSSPLAGGGNGQFF.

Judged by abundance, this clone is medium-sized. The gene calls are TRBV12-3 or TRBV12-4 and TRBJ1-2; D gene unclear. V was shortened by 5 bases and J by 7 bases, with 11 bases between the two germline ends. The CDR3 is 12 residues long. CDR3 protein: CASSKDLGGYTF. The CDR3 region has the DNA TGTGCCAGCAGTAAAGACCTGGGTGGCTACACCTTC.

Notes on this clone: An end of the junction does not agree with germline; a read error may underlie this. Other nucleotide sequences from this sample produce the same CDR3. The rearrangement joins TRBV19 to TRBJ1-5; D gene unclear. In germline, CDR1 is LNHDA, CDR2 SQIVND (reference sequence). The CDR3 length is 12 residues. The CDR3 loop reads CASSIAREPQHF. CDR3 bases: TGTGCCAGTAGTATAGCCAGAGAGCCCCAACATTTT.

In its sample, this clone was seen many times. The rearrangement links TRBV7-9 to TRBJ1-1; D not resolved. This CDR3 comprises 13 residues. Trimming removed 5 bases at V and 4 bases at J, with 11 bases between. Germline CDR1 is SEHNR and CDR2 is FQNEAQ (reference sequence). The CDR3 is CASSALAATEAFF. CDR3 nucleotide sequence: TGTGCCAGCAGCGCACTTGCGGCCACTGAAGCTTTCTTT.

V usage is TRBV15 and J usage is TRBJ1-2; a possible D gene is TRBD1 (6 bases). The CDR3 covers 14 residues. Trimming pared 3 bases from V and 9 bases from J, leaving 17 bases between. Per germline, CDR1 LNHNV and CDR2 YYDKDF (reference sequence). CDR3 residues: CATSSRWTAQSYTF. In DNA form, the CDR3 reads TGTGCCACCAGCAGTAGATGGACAGCCCAGAGCTACACCTTC. The whole variable domain, filled in from reference TRBV15 and TRBJ1-2, reads DAMVIQNPRYQVTQFGKPVTLSCSQTLNHNVMYWYQQKSSQAPKLLFHYYDKDFNNEADTPDNFQSRRPNTSFCFLDIRSPGLGDTAMYLCATSSRWTAQSYTFGSGTRLTVV.

This clone was found many times. The chain combines TRBV5-1 with TRBJ2-5; D gene unclear. The germline V gene encodes CDR1 SGHRS and CDR2 YFSETQ. The CDR3 is 13 amino acids. V was cut by 0 bases and J by 8 bases, with 11 bases left in between. This CDR3 reads CASSLGVGSTQYF. DNA of the CDR3: TGCGCCAGCAGCTTGGGAGTCGGGTCCACCCAGTACTTC.

This clone was found a few times. The chain employs TRBV6-1 and TRBJ2-7, with a tentative D call TRBD2 (7 bases). The germline gives CDR1 MNHNS, CDR2 SASEGT. CDR3 size: 14 residues. V was trimmed by 6 bases and J by 2 bases, leaving 14 bases between them. CDR3 protein: CASSGRGAAYEQYF. The CDR3 region has the DNA TGTGCCAGCAGCGGACGGGGGGCGGCCTACGAGCAGTACTTC.

This clone was recorded many times. The chain links TRBV14 to TRBJ2-3; D unresolved. Germline lookup yields CDR1 SGHDN and CDR2 FVKESK. Between the trimmed V and J ends, which lost 7 bases and 11 bases, there was a span of 16 bases. The CDR3 sequence is 12 residues long. CDR3 sequence (DNA): TGTGCCAGCACCAACCAAGTTCATCTGCAGTATTTT. It codes for CASTNQVHLQYF. The whole variable domain, remainder taken from reference TRBV14 and TRBJ2-3, is EAGVTQFPSHSVIEKGQTVTLRCDPISGHDNLYWYRRVMGKEIKFLLHFVKESKQDESGMPNNRFLAERTGGTYSTLKVQPAELEDSGVYFCASTNQVHLQYFGPGTRLTVL.

This clone has a handful of counts. V is TRBV6-2 or TRBV6-3 and J is TRBJ2-7; no clear D. The CDR3 is made up of 11 amino acids. Germline V gives CDR1 MNHEY, CDR2 SVGEGT. V lost 5 bases and J lost 6, with 8 bases in between. The CDR3 loop is CASSTYAEQYF. The CDR3 DNA sequence: TGTGCCAGCAGTACCTACGCCGAGCAGTACTTC.